What follows is one T cell receptor beta chain and its context. Its specificity is not known. Primers: 60 Vbeta forward and 13 Jbeta reverse. Clones were sequenced by immunoSEQ multiplex PCR, and TCRdb holds only the in-frame ones, with some missing. The data show under 150,000 clones, approximately 80% seen once. V lost 3 bases and J lost 5; bases outside the gene matches: 12. The CDR3 sequence is 16 residues long. Germline assignment: CDR1 SGHAT and CDR2 FQNNGV. This sample was included in a study of cytomegalovirus exposure and HLA in healthy donors. Study-level results: Serostatus for CMV was the only available immune exposure information. With high specificity and sensitivity, the classifier reportedly diagnosed cytomegalovirus status. The productive fraction for most TCR beta V segments was about 90% or about 30% in an earlier analysis. In a later analysis, CMV-associated beta chains were mostly HLA-associated, it appeared.

The chain links TRBV11-2 to TRBJ2-5; 7 positions match TRBD2. Input material: PBMCs. The receptor comes from a male donor in good health and CMV-seropositive. CDR3 DNA sequence: TGTGCCAGCAGCTTGGTGACGGGAGGCTCTTATGAGACCCAGTACTTC. Its protein is CASSLVTGGSYETQYF. Full variable domain (missing parts from reference TRBV11-2 and TRBJ2-5): EAGVAQSPRYKIIEKRQSVAFWCNPISGHATLYWYQQILGQGPKLLIQFQNNGVVDDSQLPKDRFSAERLKGVDSTLKIQPAKLEDSAVYLCASSLVTGGSYETQYFGPGTRLLVL.